These 3 T cell receptor beta chains share one sample of origin, sequenced in a study of T-cell reconstitution after alpha-beta-depleted transplantation in children. Unique molecular identifiers featured in how the TCRbeta library was prepared. TCRdb reprocessed the PCR reads via MiXCR and lists one record per CDR3 protein. The sample consists of about 540,000 distinct CDR3 sequences, approximately 20% of them appearing once. This material consisted of PBMCs from the stem cell graft donor, taken from the stem cell graft. The source of these receptors is a human donor who donated a stem cell graft to a child with acute lymphoblastic leukemia.

This clonotype was observed a handful of times. This chain links TRBV30 with TRBJ2-7; tentatively, D is TRBD2 (5 bases). The V gene's germline CDR1 is GTSNPN and CDR2 SVGIG (reference sequence). The CDR3 totals 14 residues. V dropped 2 bases and J dropped 6 bases, with 17 bases sitting between them. In DNA, the CDR3 is TGTGCCTGGAGTCTACTAGGCTTCGCCGCCGAGCAGTACTTC. This encodes CAWSLLGFAAEQYF.

The rearrangement joins TRBV12-3 or TRBV12-4 to TRBJ2-6; D perhaps matches TRBD2 (6 bases). The V end was cut by 7 bases, the J end by 4 bases, with 20 bases between. CDR3 size: 17 residues. CDR3 protein: CASTLRLVREGANVLTF. The CDR3, as DNA: TGTGCCAGCACCTTGAGGCTCGTCCGGGAGGGGGCCAACGTCCTGACTTTC.

This clonotype was seen a few times. The rearrangement links TRBV18 to TRBJ1-1; maybe TRBD1 (6 bases). Between the trimmed V and J ends, which lost 6 bases and 3 bases, there was a span of 11 bases. The CDR3 is 13 amino acids. Looked up from germline, CDR1 is KGHSH and CDR2 is LQKENI. CDR3 in amino acids: CASSQDRDTEAFF. CDR3 bases: TGTGCCAGCTCCCAGGACAGAGACACTGAAGCTTTCTTT.